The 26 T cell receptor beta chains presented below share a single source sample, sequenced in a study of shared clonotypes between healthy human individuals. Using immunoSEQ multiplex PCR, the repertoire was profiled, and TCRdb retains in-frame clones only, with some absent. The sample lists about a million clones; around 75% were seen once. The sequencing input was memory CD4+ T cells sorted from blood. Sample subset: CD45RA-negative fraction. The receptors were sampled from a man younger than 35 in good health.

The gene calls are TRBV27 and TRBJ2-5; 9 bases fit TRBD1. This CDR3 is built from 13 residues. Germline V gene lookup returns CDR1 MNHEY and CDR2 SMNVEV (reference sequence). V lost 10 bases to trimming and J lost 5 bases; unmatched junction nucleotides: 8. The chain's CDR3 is CATRGTGRETQYF. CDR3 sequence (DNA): TGTGCCACCAGAGGGACAGGGCGGGAGACCCAGTACTTC.

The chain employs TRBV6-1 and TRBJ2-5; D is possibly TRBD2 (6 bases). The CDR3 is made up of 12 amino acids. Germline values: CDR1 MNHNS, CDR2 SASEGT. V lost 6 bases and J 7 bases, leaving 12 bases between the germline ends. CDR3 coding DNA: TGTGCCAGCAGCGTTAGCGGATGGACCCAGTACTTC. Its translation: CASSVSGWTQYF.

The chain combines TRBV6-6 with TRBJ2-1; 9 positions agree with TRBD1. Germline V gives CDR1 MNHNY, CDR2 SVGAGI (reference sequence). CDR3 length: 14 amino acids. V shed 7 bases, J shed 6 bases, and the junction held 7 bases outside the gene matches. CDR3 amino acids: CASTGQGISNEQFF. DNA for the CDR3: TGTGCCAGCACCGGACAGGGGATTAGCAATGAGCAGTTCTTC.

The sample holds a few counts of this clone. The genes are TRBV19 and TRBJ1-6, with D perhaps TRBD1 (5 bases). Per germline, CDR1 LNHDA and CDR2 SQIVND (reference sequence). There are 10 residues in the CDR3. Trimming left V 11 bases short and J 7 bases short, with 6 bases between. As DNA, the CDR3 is TGTGCCGGGGCCAATTCACCCCTCCACTTT. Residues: CAGANSPLHF.

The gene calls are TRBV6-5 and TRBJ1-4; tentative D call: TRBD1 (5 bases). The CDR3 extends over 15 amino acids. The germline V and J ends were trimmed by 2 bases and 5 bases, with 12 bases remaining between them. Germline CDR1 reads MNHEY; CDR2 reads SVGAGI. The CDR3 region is CASSYAGTGNEKLFF. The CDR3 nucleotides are TGTGCCAGCAGTTACGCCGGGACGGGGAATGAAAAACTGTTTTTT.

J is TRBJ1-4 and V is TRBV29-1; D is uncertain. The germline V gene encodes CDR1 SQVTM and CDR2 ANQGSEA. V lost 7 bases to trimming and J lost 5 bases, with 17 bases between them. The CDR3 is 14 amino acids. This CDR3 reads CSATTTAGNEKLFF. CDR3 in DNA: TGCAGCGCAACTACAACGGCGGGAAATGAAAAACTGTTTTTT.

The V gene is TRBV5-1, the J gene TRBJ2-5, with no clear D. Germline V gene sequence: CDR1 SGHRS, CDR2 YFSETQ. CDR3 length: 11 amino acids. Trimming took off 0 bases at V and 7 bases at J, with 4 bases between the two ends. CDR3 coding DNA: TGCGCCAGCAGCTTGGGCGGGACCCAGTACTTC. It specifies CASSLGGTQYF.

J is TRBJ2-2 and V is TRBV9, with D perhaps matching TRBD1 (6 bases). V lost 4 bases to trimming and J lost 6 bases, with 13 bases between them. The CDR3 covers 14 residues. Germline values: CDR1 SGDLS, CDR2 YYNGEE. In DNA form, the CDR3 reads TGTGCCAGCAGCATAAACAGGGTGGCCGGGGAGCTGTTTTTT. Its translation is CASSINRVAGELFF.

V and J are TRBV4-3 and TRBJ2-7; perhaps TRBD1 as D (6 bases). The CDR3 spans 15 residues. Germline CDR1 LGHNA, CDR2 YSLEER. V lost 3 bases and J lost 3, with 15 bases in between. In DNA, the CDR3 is TGCGCCAGCAGCCAGAGGGAAACAGGGAGCTACGAGCAGTACTTC. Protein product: CASSQRETGSYEQYF.

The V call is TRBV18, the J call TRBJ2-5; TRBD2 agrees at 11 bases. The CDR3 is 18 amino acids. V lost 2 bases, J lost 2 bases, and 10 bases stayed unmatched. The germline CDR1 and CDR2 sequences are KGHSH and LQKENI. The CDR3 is CASSPALAGGPGQETQYF. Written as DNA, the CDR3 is TGTGCCAGCTCACCAGCATTAGCGGGGGGGCCCGGGCAAGAGACCCAGTACTTC.

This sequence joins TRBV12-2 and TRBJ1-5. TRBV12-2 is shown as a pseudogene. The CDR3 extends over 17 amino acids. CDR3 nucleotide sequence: TGTGCAAGTCGTGTGCTAATCGGACTTTATAGCAATCAGCCCCAGCATTTT. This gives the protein CASRVLIGLYSNQPQHF.

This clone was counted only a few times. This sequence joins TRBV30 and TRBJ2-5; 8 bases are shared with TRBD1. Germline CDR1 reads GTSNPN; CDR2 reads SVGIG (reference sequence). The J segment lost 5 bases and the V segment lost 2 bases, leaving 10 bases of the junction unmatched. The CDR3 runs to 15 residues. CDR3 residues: CAWSPALRDRETQYF. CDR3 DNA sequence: TGTGCCTGGAGTCCTGCTCTCCGGGACAGGGAGACCCAGTACTTC.

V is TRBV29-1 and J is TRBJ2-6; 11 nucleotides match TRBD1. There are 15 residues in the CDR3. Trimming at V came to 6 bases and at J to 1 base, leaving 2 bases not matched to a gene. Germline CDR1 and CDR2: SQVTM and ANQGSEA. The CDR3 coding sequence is TGCAGCGTGGGACAGGGGGTTTCTGGGGCCAACGTCCTGACTTTC. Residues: CSVGQGVSGANVLTF.

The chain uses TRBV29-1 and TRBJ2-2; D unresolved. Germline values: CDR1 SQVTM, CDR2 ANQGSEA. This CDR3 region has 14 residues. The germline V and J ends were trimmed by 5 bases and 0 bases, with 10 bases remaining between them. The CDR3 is CSVSGPANTGELFF. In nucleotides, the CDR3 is TGCAGCGTTTCAGGCCCGGCGAACACCGGGGAGCTGTTTTTT.

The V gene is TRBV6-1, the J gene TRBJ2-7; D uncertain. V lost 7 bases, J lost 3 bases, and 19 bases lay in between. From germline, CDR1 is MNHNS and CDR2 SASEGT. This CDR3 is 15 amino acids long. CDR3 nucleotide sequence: TGTGCCAGCACTCCCTTTTCGGCGTCTAACTACGAGCAGTACTTC. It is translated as CASTPFSASNYEQYF.

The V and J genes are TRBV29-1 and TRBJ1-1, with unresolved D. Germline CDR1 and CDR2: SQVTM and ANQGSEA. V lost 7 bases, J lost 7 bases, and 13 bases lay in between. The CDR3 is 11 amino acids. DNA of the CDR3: TGCAGCGCACGCCGGGTAGATGAAGCTTTCTTT. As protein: CSARRVDEAFF. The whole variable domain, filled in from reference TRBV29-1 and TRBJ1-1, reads SAVISQKPSRDICQRGTSLTIQCQVDSQVTMMFWYRQQPGQSLTLIATANQGSEATYESGFVIDKFPISRPNLTFSTLTVSNMSPEDSSIYLCSARRVDEAFFGQGTRLTVV.

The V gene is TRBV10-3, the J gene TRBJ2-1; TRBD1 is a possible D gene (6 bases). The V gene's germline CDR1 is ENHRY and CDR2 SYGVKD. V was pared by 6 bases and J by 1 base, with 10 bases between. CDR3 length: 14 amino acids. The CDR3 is CAIRAGDSYNEQFF. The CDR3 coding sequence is TGTGCCATCAGGGCAGGGGATTCCTACAATGAGCAGTTCTTC.

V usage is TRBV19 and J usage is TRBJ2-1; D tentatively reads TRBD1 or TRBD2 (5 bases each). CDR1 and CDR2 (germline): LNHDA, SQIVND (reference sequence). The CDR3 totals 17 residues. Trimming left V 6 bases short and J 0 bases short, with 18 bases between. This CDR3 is CASSRPGTSSSYNEQFF. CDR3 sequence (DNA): TGTGCCAGTAGCCGCCCGGGGACCTCAAGCTCCTACAATGAGCAGTTCTTC. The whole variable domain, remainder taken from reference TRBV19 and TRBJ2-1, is DGGITQSPKYLFRKEGQNVTLSCEQNLNHDAMYWYRQDPGQGLRLIYYSQIVNDFQKGDIAEGYSVSREKKESFPLTVTSAQKNPTAFYLCASSRPGTSSSYNEQFFGPGTRLTVL.

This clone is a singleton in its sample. CDR3 region: CAGRQGRLGKLFF. As DNA, the CDR3 is TGTGCAGGCAGACAGGGTCGCCTTGGGAAACTGTTTTTT. V gene TRBV28 combines with J gene TRBJ1-4; TRBD1 matches at 7 bases. Looked up from germline, CDR1 is MDHEN and CDR2 is SYDVKM. The CDR3 totals 13 residues.

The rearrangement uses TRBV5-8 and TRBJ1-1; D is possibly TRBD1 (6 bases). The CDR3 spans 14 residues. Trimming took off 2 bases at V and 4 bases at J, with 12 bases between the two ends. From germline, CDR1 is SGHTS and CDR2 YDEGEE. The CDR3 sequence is CASSFDRTFTEAFF. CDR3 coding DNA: TGTGCCAGCAGCTTCGACAGGACTTTCACTGAAGCTTTCTTT.

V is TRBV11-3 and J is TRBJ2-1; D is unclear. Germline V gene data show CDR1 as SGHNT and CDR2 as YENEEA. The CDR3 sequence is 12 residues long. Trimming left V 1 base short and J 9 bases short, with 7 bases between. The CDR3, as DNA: TGTGCCAGCAGCTTAGTGTCGGGTGAGCAGTTCTTC. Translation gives CASSLVSGEQFF.

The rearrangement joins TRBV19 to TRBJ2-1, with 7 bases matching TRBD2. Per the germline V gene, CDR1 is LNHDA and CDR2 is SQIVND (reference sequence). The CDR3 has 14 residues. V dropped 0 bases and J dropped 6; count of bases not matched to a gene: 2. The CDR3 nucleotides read TGTGCCAGTAGTATAGATTCGGGGGGCAATGAGCAGTTCTTC. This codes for CASSIDSGGNEQFF. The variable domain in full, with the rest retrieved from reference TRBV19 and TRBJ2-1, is DGGITQSPKYLFRKEGQNVTLSCEQNLNHDAMYWYRQDPGQGLRLIYYSQIVNDFQKGDIAEGYSVSREKKESFPLTVTSAQKNPTAFYLCASSIDSGGNEQFFGPGTRLTVL.

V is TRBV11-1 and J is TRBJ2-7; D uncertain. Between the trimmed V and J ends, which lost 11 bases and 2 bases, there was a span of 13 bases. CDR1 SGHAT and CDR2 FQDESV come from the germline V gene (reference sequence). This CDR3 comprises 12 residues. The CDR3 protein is CACLHSPYEQYF. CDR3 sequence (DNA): TGTGCCTGCTTACACTCGCCCTACGAGCAGTACTTC.

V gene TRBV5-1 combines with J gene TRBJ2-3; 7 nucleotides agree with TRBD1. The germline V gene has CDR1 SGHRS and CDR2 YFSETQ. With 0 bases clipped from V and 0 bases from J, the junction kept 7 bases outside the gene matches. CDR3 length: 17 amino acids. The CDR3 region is CASSLEGQAASTDTQYF. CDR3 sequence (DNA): TGCGCCAGCAGCTTGGAAGGACAGGCCGCTAGCACAGATACGCAGTATTTT.

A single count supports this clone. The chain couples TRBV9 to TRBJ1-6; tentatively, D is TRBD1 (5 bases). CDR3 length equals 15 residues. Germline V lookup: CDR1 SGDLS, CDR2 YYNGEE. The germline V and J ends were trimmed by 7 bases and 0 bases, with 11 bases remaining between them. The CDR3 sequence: CASRGGSSYNSPLHF. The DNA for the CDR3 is TGTGCCAGCCGGGGGGGTAGCTCCTATAATTCACCCCTCCACTTT. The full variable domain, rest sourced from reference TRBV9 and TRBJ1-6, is DSGVTQTPKHLITATGQRVTLRCSPRSGDLSVYWYQQSLDQGLQFLIQYYNGEERAKGNILERFSAQQFPDLHSELNLSSLELGDSALYFCASRGGSSYNSPLHFGNGTRLTVT.

DNA for the CDR3: TGTACTCGTCCGGGAGACGACTACGAGCAGTACTTC. Translated: CTRPGDDYEQYF. The chain recombines TRBV19 with TRBJ2-7; D might be TRBD2 (6 bases). Germline-derived CDR1 and CDR2 are LNHDA and SQIVND (reference sequence). This CDR3 is 12 amino acids long.